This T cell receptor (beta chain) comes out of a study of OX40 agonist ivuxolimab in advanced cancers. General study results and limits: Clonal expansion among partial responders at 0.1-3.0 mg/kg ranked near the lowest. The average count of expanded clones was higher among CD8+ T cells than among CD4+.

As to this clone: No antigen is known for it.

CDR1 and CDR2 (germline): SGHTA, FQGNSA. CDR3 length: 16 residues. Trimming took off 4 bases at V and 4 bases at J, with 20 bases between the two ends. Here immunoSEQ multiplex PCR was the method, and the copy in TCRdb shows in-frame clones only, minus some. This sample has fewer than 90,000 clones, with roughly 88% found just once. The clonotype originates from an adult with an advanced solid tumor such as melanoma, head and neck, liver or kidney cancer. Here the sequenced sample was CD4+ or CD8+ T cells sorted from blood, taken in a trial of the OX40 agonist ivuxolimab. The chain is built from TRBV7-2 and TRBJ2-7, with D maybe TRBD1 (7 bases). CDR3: CASSSAWGPGGYEQYF. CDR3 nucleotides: TGTGCCAGCAGCTCCGCCTGGGGCCCAGGGGGGTACGAGCAGTACTTC.